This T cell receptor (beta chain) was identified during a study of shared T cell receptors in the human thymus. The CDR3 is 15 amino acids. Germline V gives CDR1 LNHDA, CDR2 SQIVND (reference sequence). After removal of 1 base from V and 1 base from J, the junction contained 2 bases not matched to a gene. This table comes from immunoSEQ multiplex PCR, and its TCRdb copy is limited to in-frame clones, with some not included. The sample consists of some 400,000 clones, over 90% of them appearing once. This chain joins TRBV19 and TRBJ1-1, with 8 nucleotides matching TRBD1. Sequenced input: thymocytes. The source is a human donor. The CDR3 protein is CASSIVDRGNTEAFF. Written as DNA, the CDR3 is TGTGCCAGTAGTATAGTAGACAGGGGGAACACTGAAGCTTTCTTT.